Listed here are 20 T cell receptor beta chains from one sample, sequenced in a study of shared T cell receptors in the human thymus (TCRdb year 2021). The library was made by the immunoSEQ multiplex PCR assay. TCRdb obtained this table from immuneACCESS and retained in-frame rearrangements with V and J assigned. These tables miss some clones; where compared with another copy, unresolved V genes account for less than half of the shortfall, and the remainder is unexplained. For this sample the table gives about 660,000 clones, of which 85% to 90% were detected only once. The top ten clonotypes cover over 0.008% of the sample. This sample was shared with a second study, whose subject was human thymus T cells.

The sample comprised thymocytes. These receptors were collected from a boy less than two years old with a congenital heart defect. Donor details come from another sample of the same person, matched by shared clones.

The gene calls are TRBV14 and TRBJ2-7, with D uncertain. The CDR3 is made up of 14 amino acids. Trimming stripped 0 bases from V and 4 bases from J, with 10 bases between. Looked up from germline, CDR1 is SGHDN and CDR2 is FVKESK. This CDR3 reads CASSQDLWAYEQYF. The CDR3, as DNA: TGTGCCAGCAGCCAAGATCTGTGGGCTTACGAGCAGTACTTC.

This chain joins TRBV7-2 and TRBJ2-7; weak D call: TRBD1 (6 bases). CDR1 is SGHTA, CDR2 FQGNSA, per germline. The ends were cut back, 4 bases at V and 5 bases at J, with 18 bases in the middle. There are 15 residues in the CDR3. CDR3 sequence: CASSYREDLGNEQYF. The CDR3 coding sequence is TGTGCCAGCAGCTACAGGGAAGATTTGGGGAACGAGCAGTACTTC.

V is TRBV27 and J is TRBJ2-3; TRBD1 matches 8 bases. The CDR3 has 16 residues. V shed 3 bases and J 2 bases; nucleotides not matched to a gene: 7. Looked up from germline, CDR1 is MNHEY and CDR2 is SMNVEV (reference sequence). The CDR3 here is CASSFRTGPYTDTQYF. The CDR3 nucleotides read TGTGCCAGCAGTTTTCGGACAGGGCCCTACACAGATACGCAGTATTTT.

The gene calls are TRBV27 and TRBJ2-1, with TRBD2 identical over 9 bases. The ends lost 0 bases at V and 6 bases at J; junction bases unmatched: 6. The CDR3 loop spans 16 amino acids. CDR1 and CDR2 from the germline V gene are MNHEY and SMNVEV (reference sequence). CDR3 sequence: CASSLSFSGSSNEQFF. The CDR3 DNA reads as TGTGCCAGCAGTTTATCCTTTAGCGGGAGCAGCAATGAGCAGTTCTTC.

This clone appeared a few times. The V gene is TRBV7-9, the J gene TRBJ2-7; 11 positions match TRBD1. V was clipped by 1 base and J by 4 bases; unmatched bases: 6. This CDR3 has 16 residues. Germline V gene sequence: CDR1 SEHNR, CDR2 FQNEAQ (reference sequence). The chain's CDR3 is CASSLEGTGGWYEQYF. The CDR3 DNA reads TGTGCCAGCAGCTTAGAGGGGACAGGGGGTTGGTACGAGCAGTACTTC.

The J gene is TRBJ2-1, the V gene TRBV5-1; 15 bases agree with TRBD2. The CDR3 is 17 residues long. Germline loops: CDR1 SGHRS, CDR2 YFSETQ. The J segment lost 5 bases and the V segment lost 3 bases, leaving 6 bases of the junction unmatched. In DNA form, the CDR3 reads TGCGCCAGCAGCTCCAAGGGGACTAGCGGGGGGAACAATGAGCAGTTCTTC. The encoded protein is CASSSKGTSGGNNEQFF.

V is TRBV11-2 and J is TRBJ2-7; possibly TRBD2 for D (5 bases). Germline-derived CDR1 and CDR2 are SGHAT and FQNNGV. Trimming took off 7 bases at V and 1 base at J, with 23 bases between the two ends. CDR3 length: 17 amino acids. The DNA for the CDR3 is TGTGCCAGCATCCAGCCGGGTCGCGGGCTGTTTTCCTACGAGCAGTACTTC. Translated, it gives CASIQPGRGLFSYEQYF.

This chain connects TRBV27 to TRBJ2-2, with TRBD1 matching over 7 bases. J gave up 0 bases and V 2 bases, and 18 bases lay outside the gene matches. The germline CDR1 and CDR2 sequences are MNHEY and SMNVEV (reference sequence). The CDR3 is made up of 21 amino acids. In DNA, the CDR3 is TGTGCCAGCAGTTTAACAGGGGAGATCGGTGTCCTAGTGACGAACACCGGGGAGCTGTTTTTT. It specifies CASSLTGEIGVLVTNTGELFF.

The chain is built from TRBV27 and TRBJ2-7, with a weak D call TRBD2 (5 bases). Per the germline V gene, CDR1 is MNHEY and CDR2 is SMNVEV (reference sequence). Trimming pared 6 bases from V and 3 bases from J, leaving 24 bases between. CDR3 length equals 17 residues. CDR3 DNA sequence: TGTGCCAGCAGCCACGGGTCTCCCCCCAGCGGAGTCTACGAGCAGTACTTC. It yields the protein CASSHGSPPSGVYEQYF.

This chain uses TRBV29-1 with TRBJ2-2; unclear D gene. V was clipped by 7 bases and J by 5 bases, with 8 bases between them. The CDR3 is 11 residues long. Germline CDR1 SQVTM, CDR2 ANQGSEA. CDR3 loop: CSAHTTGELFF. DNA for the CDR3: TGCAGCGCCCATACAACCGGGGAGCTGTTTTTT.

CDR3 nucleotides: TGTGCCAGCAGTTACTGGGACAGGGAGACCCAGTACTTC. Translation gives CASSYWDRETQYF. This chain links TRBV6-5 with TRBJ2-5; 8 bases match TRBD1. Germline loops: CDR1 MNHEY, CDR2 SVGAGI. V dropped 1 base and J dropped 5; count of bases not matched to a gene: 0. CDR3 length equals 13 residues.

The chain joins TRBV15 to TRBJ2-1, with 7 bases matching TRBD2. The V gene's germline CDR1 is LNHNV and CDR2 YYDKDF (reference sequence). This CDR3 is 15 amino acids long. V lost 1 base and J lost 5; bases outside the gene matches: 5. The CDR3 region has the DNA TGTGCCACCAGCAGAGGGGAGCGGGAAGACAATGAGCAGTTCTTC. It encodes CATSRGEREDNEQFF.

The chain carries TRBV29-1 and TRBJ2-7; 11 bases are a match to TRBD2. The CDR3 covers 15 residues. Germline assignment: CDR1 SQVTM and CDR2 ANQGSEA. Trimming removed 4 bases from V and 0 bases from J; junction bases left unmatched: 5. This CDR3 is CSVARLAGSSYEQYF. The DNA of the CDR3 is TGCAGCGTTGCTAGACTAGCGGGGAGCTCCTACGAGCAGTACTTC.

This sequence joins TRBV29-1 and TRBJ2-5, with a possible D match to TRBD1 (6 bases). TRBJ2-7 explains the end of the DNA better; the J call may be wrong. In germline, CDR1 is SQVTM, CDR2 ANQGSEA. The CDR3 has 18 amino acids. CDR3 region: CSVEGPGAGKLYSYEQYF. Written as DNA, the CDR3 is TGCAGCGTTGAGGGCCCAGGGGCCGGGAAGTTATACTCCTACGAGCAGTACTTC.

The chain joins TRBV2 to TRBJ1-2; 8 bases line up with TRBD1. This CDR3 has 15 residues. The V and J ends lost 7 bases and 6 bases, in that order; junction bases with no gene match: 13. Per germline, CDR1 SNHLY and CDR2 FYNNEI. The CDR3 nucleotides read TGTGCCAGCATCCCCACTCCCGGGACAGGAAATGGCTACACCTTC. Translating gives CASIPTPGTGNGYTF.

The rearrangement uses TRBV6-5 and TRBJ2-3; TRBD2 matches at 7 bases. After removal of 0 bases from V and 4 bases from J, the junction contained 7 bases not matched to a gene. The CDR3 is made up of 16 amino acids. The germline V gene has CDR1 MNHEY and CDR2 SVGAGI. The CDR3 loop is CASSYSGAGPPDTQYF. Written as DNA, the CDR3 is TGTGCCAGCAGTTACTCAGGAGCGGGGCCTCCAGATACGCAGTATTTT.

The V and J genes are TRBV5-4 and TRBJ1-3, with D unclear. CDR1 and CDR2 (germline): SGHNT, YYREEE (reference sequence). V was clipped by 1 base and J by 1 base, with 6 bases between them. This CDR3 comprises 14 residues. The CDR3 DNA reads TGTGCCAGCAGCTTGCGAGCATCTGGAAACACCATATATTTT. Amino acids: CASSLRASGNTIYF. The whole variable domain, remainder taken from reference TRBV5-4 and TRBJ1-3, is ETGVTQSPTHLIKTRGQQVTLRCSSQSGHNTVSWYQQALGQGPQFIFQYYREEENGRGNFPPRFSGLQFPNYSSELNVNALELDDSALYLCASSLRASGNTIYFGEGSWLTVV.

This chain connects TRBV4-3 to TRBJ2-3; TRBD2 might be the D (5 bases). Per the germline V gene, CDR1 is LGHNA and CDR2 is YSLEER. This CDR3 has 18 residues. V was cut by 0 bases and J by 0 bases, with 16 bases left in between. CDR3 DNA sequence: TGCGCCAGCAGCCAAGATGAGGAGCGGCCGTTGAGCACAGATACGCAGTATTTT. It specifies CASSQDEERPLSTDTQYF.

The chain couples TRBV18 to TRBJ2-1; 10 nucleotides agree with TRBD2. The CDR3 is 16 amino acids. The germline V gene has CDR1 KGHSH and CDR2 LQKENI. V trimming: 8 bases; J trimming: 5 bases; junction bases outside the gene matches: 12. CDR3 residues: CASISKRTSGNNEQFF. The CDR3 DNA sequence: TGTGCCAGCATCAGTAAAAGGACTAGCGGAAACAATGAGCAGTTCTTC.

V and J are TRBV21-1 and TRBJ2-1; whether TRBD1, the table's D call, matches the DNA was not checked. TRBV21-1 corresponds to a pseudogene. This CDR3 region has 12 residues. The DNA for the CDR3 is TGTGCCAGCAGCAAAGCCAACAATGAGCAGTTCTTC. Translated, it gives CASSKANNEQFF.